The table lists the clone carrying this T cell receptor (beta chain) with a few counts. The CDR3 totals 15 residues. The J segment lost 4 bases and the V segment lost 7 bases, leaving 10 bases of the junction unmatched. Per germline, CDR1 SQVTM and CDR2 ANQGSEA. The treatment is: oral pan-JAK inhibitor, 5-10 mg twice daily. These data belong to a study of CD8+ T cells in alopecia areata. Sequencing templates came from extracted RNA that was reverse transcribed into cDNA. Repertoires were generated with immunoSEQ multiplex PCR, while TCRdb's copy carries only in-frame clones and drops some. There are 120,000 or so clones in the sample; about three fifths occur only once, and around 30% lies in the top ten.

The chain recombines TRBV29-1 with TRBJ2-1; 10 nucleotides align to TRBD1. The specimen comprised CD8+ T cells sorted from blood, sampled at week 4, from a patient treated with tofacitinib. This sequence originates from a human donor with alopecia areata. The CDR3 bases are TGCAGCGCTCGCCCCAGGGACAGGGGTTACAATGAGCAGTTCTTC. Translating gives CSARPRDRGYNEQFF.